Listed below are T cell receptor beta chains from one sample, sequenced in a study of blood T cell repertoires in COVID-19. Data came from immunoSEQ multiplex PCR; TCRdb stores just in-frame clones and leaves some out. This table holds about 250,000 clones, 75% to 90% found once. Sample: PBMCs or T cells enriched from blood (not recorded which). The source of these receptors is a woman aged 25-40 years who had recovered from COVID-19. Each CDR3 is given with its conserved first and last residue. Fields, in order: D gene, V gene, J gene, clone size, CDR3 protein, CDR3 DNA. The D gene is left open where the match is weak. The size of a clone is reported for some rows only, either as once, few or many, or as a class for expanded clones.

>-|TRBV28|TRBJ1-2|-
CASSFTVATAFGYTF
TGTGCCAGCAGTTTCACCGTCGCTACTGCGTTCGGCTACACCTTC
>TRBD1|TRBV10-3|TRBJ2-7|-
CAIKGDRGLDYEQYF
TGTGCCATCAAAGGGGACAGGGGGCTCGACTACGAGCAGTACTTC
>-|TRBV7-6|TRBJ1-5|-
CASSLAWGRRSNQPQHF
TGTGCCAGCAGCTTAGCGTGGGGGCGAAGGAGCAATCAGCCCCAGCATTTT
>-|TRBV30|TRBJ2-1|-
CAWSGDRDTNNEQFF
TGTGCCTGGAGTGGAGATAGGGACACCAACAATGAGCAGTTCTTC
>-|TRBV29-1|TRBJ2-1|-
CSVWGRKEQFF
TGCAGCGTTTGGGGGCGAAAGGAGCAGTTCTTC
>-|TRBV3-1/TRBV3-2|TRBJ1-6|few
CASSQDMRLSLHF
TGTGCCAGCAGCCAAGATATGAGGCTGTCCCTCCACTTT
>TRBD2|TRBV6-5|TRBJ2-7|-
CASSYGLAGDTYEQYF
TGTGCCAGCAGTTACGGACTAGCGGGAGACACCTACGAGCAGTACTTC
>-|TRBV12-3/TRBV12-4|TRBJ2-4|-
CACYRDNENIQYF
TGTGCCTGCTATCGGGACAATGAAAACATTCAGTACTTC
>TRBD2|TRBV30|TRBJ2-1|-
CACPGLAGGPLGTPFF
TGTGCCTGTCCGGGACTAGCGGGAGGCCCCCTAGGAACCCCGTTCTTC
>-|TRBV27|TRBJ2-3|-
CASSLSVASLSTDTQYF
TGTGCCAGCAGTTTATCGGTAGCTAGTCTTAGCACAGATACGCAGTATTTT
>-|TRBV5-4|TRBJ2-7|-
CASSLDQGSRDEQYF
TGTGCCAGCAGCTTGGATCAGGGATCTCGGGACGAGCAGTACTTC
>TRBD1|TRBV3-1/TRBV3-2|TRBJ1-1|-
CASSQRGRIGEAFF
TGTGCCAGCAGCCAAAGGGGGCGCATCGGCGAAGCTTTCTTT
>TRBD1|TRBV11-2|TRBJ1-2|-
CASSLRTGGVNYGYTF
TGTGCCAGCAGCCTCAGGACAGGGGGTGTTAACTATGGCTACACCTTC
>-|TRBV18|TRBJ2-2|-
CASSPLKGTGELFF
TGTGCCAGCTCACCACTCAAGGGGACCGGGGAGCTGTTTTTT
>TRBD1|TRBV7-3|TRBJ1-2|-
CASRYTGTGNYGYTF
TGTGCCAGCAGGTATACCGGGACAGGGAACTATGGCTACACCTTC
>TRBD1|TRBV5-4|TRBJ2-3|-
CASSLRTGGGYTQYF
TGTGCCAGCAGCTTGAGGACAGGGGGCGGGTATACGCAGTATTTT
>-|TRBV5-1|TRBJ1-6|many
CASSLALAGESPLHF
TGCGCCAGCAGCTTGGCGCTTGCGGGGGAGTCACCCCTCCACTTT
>TRBD2|TRBV10-1|TRBJ2-1|-
CASSVGMPSGTSGPSSYNEQFF
TGCGCCAGCAGTGTAGGTATGCCGTCCGGCACTAGCGGGCCGAGCTCCTACAATGAGCAGTTCTTC
>-|TRBV5-4|TRBJ1-4|-
CASSLRGIWGNEKLFF
TGTGCCAGCAGTTTGAGAGGGATTTGGGGTAATGAAAAACTGTTTTTT
>-|TRBV6-5|TRBJ2-5|-
CASRDLLDLAQYF
TGTGCCAGCAGGGATTTACTAGACCTGGCCCAGTACTTC
>TRBD1|TRBV18|TRBJ1-5|-
CASSGGHNQPQHF
TGTGCCAGTTCAGGGGGACACAATCAGCCCCAGCATTTT
>-|TRBV27|TRBJ1-4|-
CASSLTAGLNEKLFF
TGTGCCAGCAGTTTAACGGCAGGCTTAAATGAAAAACTGTTTTTT
>TRBD1|TRBV5-5|TRBJ2-5|-
CASSTGTGGQETQYF
TGTGCCAGCAGCACTGGGACAGGGGGACAAGAGACCCAGTACTTC